A selection of T cell receptor beta chains follows, all from one sample in a study of response to subunit inactivated influenza vaccine. TCRdb redid the calling of the RT-PCR reads with MiXCR, one entry per CDR3 protein. The sample has approximately 520,000 distinct CDR3 sequences; 25% are singletons. This specimen was CD4+ T cells sorted from PBMCs, taken about 5 days after vaccination. The receptors here all came from a middle-aged man who received an inactivated influenza vaccine. Both conserved end residues are part of each CDR3. Each record gives: V gene, J gene, clone size, D gene, CDR3 DNA, CDR3 protein. The D gene is left open where the match is weak. Not all rows give a size; the values are once, few, many and, for expanded clones, a class.

TRBV27	TRBJ2-7	.	TRBD1	TGTGCCAGCAGTTTAAAAGCTCACAGGGGCTACGAGCAGTACTTC	CASSLKAHRGYEQYF
TRBV7-8	TRBJ2-5	.	TRBD1	TGTGCCAGCAGCTTATTATCAATCGGGATGGGACAGGGGTCGTCAGAGACCCAGTACTTC	CASSLLSIGMGQGSSETQYF
TRBV6-6	TRBJ2-1	few	.	TGTGCCAGCAGTCCGGGGACCGAAGAGCAGTTCTTC	CASSPGTEEQFF
TRBV14	TRBJ1-1	few	TRBD1	TGTGCCAGCAGCCGCGACAGGGTGAGGGCTTTCTTT	CASSRDRVRAFF
TRBV5-1	TRBJ2-1	few	TRBD1	TGCGCCAGCAACCAGCAGGGGGTAGCCTACAATGAGCAGTTCTTC	CASNQQGVAYNEQFF
TRBV20-1	TRBJ2-4	.	TRBD2	TGCAGTGCTTCAATAGCGGGGGGATCCAAAAACATTCAGTACTTC	CSASIAGGSKNIQYF
TRBV5-6	TRBJ2-7	few	.	TGTGCCAGCAAGCCTACGGGGGCATCTCCCGAGCAGTACTTC	CASKPTGASPEQYF
TRBV12-3/TRBV12-4	TRBJ2-1	.	TRBD2	TGTGCCAGCACCCAATCAGCGGGGTCTTACAATGAGCAGTTCTTC	CASTQSAGSYNEQFF
TRBV5-5	TRBJ2-2	few	.	TGTGCCAGCAGCTTATGGTCAGCCCACACCGGGGAGCTGTTTTTT	CASSLWSAHTGELFF
TRBV2	TRBJ2-1	.	.	TGTGCCAGCAGTGAACGGCAGAACAATGAGCAGTTCTTC	CASSERQNNEQFF
TRBV20-1	TRBJ1-1	few	TRBD1	TGCAGTGCCTCGCCGACAGGGAACGAAGCTTTCTTT	CSASPTGNEAFF
TRBV11-2	TRBJ2-1	.	.	TGTGCCAGCAGACCCAACCCCTGGGAGAATGAGCAGTTCTTC	CASRPNPWENEQFF